This T cell receptor (beta chain) was identified in a study of blood T cell repertoires in COVID-19. As originally analysed: The authors estimated nucleated cell counts from reference gene primer amplification. Sequenced by immunoSEQ multiplex PCR; TCRdb stores in-frame clones only, minus some. Clone size and V and J calls were adopted from that table, with D and trimming inferred from the DNA. The repertoire includes approximately 160,000 clones, roughly 90% of them detected once, and 6% to 7.5% sits in the top ten. Participants were aged roughly 18 to 100 years from more than 20 US areas. The sequence was obtained from a woman between 50 and 59 years old who had recovered from COVID-19. Sequencing input: PBMCs or T cells enriched from blood (not recorded which).

CDR3 in amino acids: CASSPPGQNQETQYF. In DNA, the CDR3 is TGTGCCAGCTCACCACCGGGACAGAACCAAGAGACCCAGTACTTC. The chain combines TRBV18 with TRBJ2-5; 7 bases line up with TRBD1. CDR1 is KGHSH and CDR2 is LQKENI in the germline V gene. There are 15 residues in the CDR3. V dropped 0 bases and J dropped 0; count of bases not matched to a gene: 1.